Given below is one T cell receptor (beta chain) in context. The antigen is unknown. The data were taken from a study of shared clonotypes between healthy human individuals. Using approximately 200 ng DNA, some 30,000 T cell genomes, the sorted-subset replicate PCRs were run. Sequencing used immunoSEQ multiplex PCR; TCRdb keeps in-frame clones, though not all of them. Of some 2.1 million clones in the sample, over 85% were seen once. General study findings and limits: Measured sharing among donors was expected to vary with sequencing depth. Naive CD4 clonotype sharing across several donors was 4% to 5.5%.

The naive CD8 population came from CD45RO-negative cells selected for CCR7, without terminally differentiated effector memory CD45RA+ cells. This CDR3 has 11 amino acids. Trimming removed 3 bases at V and 4 bases at J, with 4 bases between. Germline assignment: CDR1 GTSNPN and CDR2 SVGIG (reference sequence). The rearrangement uses TRBV30 and TRBJ2-1; D uncertain. Specimen: naive CD8+ T cells sorted from blood. The clonotype comes from a man younger than 35 in good health. The chain's CDR3 is CAWRTYNEQFF. CDR3 DNA: TGTGCCTGGAGGACTTACAATGAGCAGTTCTTC.